Reported below is one T cell receptor beta chain. Its target is unknown. The data are from a study of cytomegalovirus exposure and HLA in healthy donors. Across the study: Roughly 80 million unique TCRs from HLA-typed donors were held in an early data release.

Points from the study as a whole: Rarity characterized most TCR sequences, yet some public TCRs appeared in many donors. Later analysis identified 15,000 to 20,000 TCR beta sequences associated with HLA alleles, using a false discovery rate threshold of 0.05.

This CDR3 has 13 residues. Trimming removed 4 bases from V and 8 bases from J; junction bases left unmatched: 7. Looked up from germline, CDR1 is SGHNT and CDR2 is YYREEE (reference sequence). PCR was performed using 60 Vbeta and 13 Jbeta primers. Sequencing used immunoSEQ multiplex PCR; TCRdb keeps in-frame clones, though not all of them. Seen here are fewer than 80,000 clones, about 77% observed once, and the top ten hold under 6%. Material for sequencing was PBMCs. The clonotype was recovered from a woman in her twenties or thirties in good health and CMV-seronegative. The chain is built from TRBV5-4 and TRBJ1-1, with 8 bases aligning to TRBD1. For the CDR3, the DNA is TGTGCCAGCAGCGGGCCCCGGACAGGGGAAGCTTTCTTT. This codes for CASSGPRTGEAFF.